These T cell receptor beta chains were read from a single sample in a study of T cell responses to AZD1222 COVID-19 vaccine. Clones were sequenced by immunoSEQ multiplex PCR, and TCRdb holds only the in-frame ones, with some missing. Of approximately 110,000 clones listed, about 89% are singletons. The material was peripheral blood, obtained 28 days after the second AZD1222 dose. All receptors come from an adult who received the AZD1222 COVID-19 vaccine. Each CDR3 is given with its conserved first and last residue. The D gene is left open where the match is weak. Expanded clones get a size class; other rows say once, few or many, or leave the size out.

clone_size d_call j_call v_call cdr3_aa cdr3_nt
few TRBD2 TRBJ2-7 TRBV18 CASSPSGGNYEQYF TGTGCCAGCTCGCCCAGCGGGGGGAACTACGAGCAGTACTTC
NA NA TRBJ1-1 TRBV18 CASYQGLNTEAFF TGTGCCAGCTACCAGGGATTGAACACTGAAGCTTTCTTT
NA NA TRBJ2-5 TRBV7-2 CASSFPRDSQETQYF TGTGCCAGCAGCTTCCCCCGGGACTCTCAAGAGACCCAGTACTTC
NA TRBD1 TRBJ1-1 TRBV5-1 CASSPRDRGVNTEAFF TGCGCCAGCAGCCCCCGGGACAGGGGAGTTAACACTGAAGCTTTCTTT
NA NA TRBJ2-5 TRBV29-1 CSGRRTATPGETQYF TGCAGCGGACGAAGGACAGCCACCCCCGGGGAGACCCAGTACTTC
NA NA TRBJ2-7 TRBV3-1/TRBV3-2 CASSQELQQGDSYEQYF TGTGCCAGCAGCCAAGAACTACAGCAGGGTGACTCCTACGAGCAGTACTTC
NA TRBD2 TRBJ2-3 TRBV11-2 CASSSRDSGGGFTDTQYF TGTGCCAGCAGCTCCAGGGATAGCGGGGGGGGATTCACAGATACGCAGTATTTT
NA NA TRBJ2-3 TRBV19 CASSIGGYSTDTQYF TGTGCCAGTAGTATTGGGGGCTATAGCACAGATACGCAGTATTTT
NA TRBD2 TRBJ2-7 TRBV29-1 CSVELADYEQYF TGCAGCGTTGAACTAGCGGACTACGAGCAGTACTTC
once TRBD2 TRBJ2-1 TRBV7-2 CASSLIAGAYNEQFF TGTGCCAGCAGCTTAATAGCGGGAGCCTACAATGAGCAGTTCTTC
NA TRBD2 TRBJ2-2 TRBV19 CASSGGGSAAGELFF TGTGCCAGTAGTGGTGGCGGGAGTGCTGCCGGGGAGCTGTTTTTT